A single sample gave rise to the 8 T cell receptor beta chains below, sequenced in a study of Graves' ophthalmopathy and Graves' hyperthyroidism. The TCR beta CDR3 regions underwent amplification from RNA transcripts. First-round RT-PCR relied on HTBI primers, and a second-round multiplex PCR came next. TCRdb re-derived calls from the multiplex PCR reads in MiXCR, one entry per CDR3 protein. The sample lists roughly 160,000 distinct CDR3 sequences; over 35% were seen once. Source material: peripheral blood. The source of these receptors is a woman in her 40s with Graves' ophthalmopathy.

The chain employs TRBV24-1 and TRBJ2-2, with D perhaps matching TRBD1 (6 bases). With 4 bases removed from V and 5 bases from J, the gap between germline ends came to 10 bases. The CDR3 is 14 amino acids. Germline V lookup: CDR1 KGHDR, CDR2 SFDVKD. The CDR3 protein is CATSEARGTGELFF. CDR3 in DNA: TGTGCCACCAGTGAAGCGAGGGGGACCGGGGAGCTGTTTTTT.

Only one count was recorded for this clonotype. V usage is TRBV6-1 and J usage is TRBJ1-5; D is unresolved. Trimming stripped 8 bases from V and 4 bases from J, with 12 bases between. The CDR3 length is 13 residues. The V gene's germline CDR1 is MNHNS and CDR2 SASEGT. CDR3 loop: CASSRAHNQPQHF. Here the CDR3 DNA reads TGTGCCAGCTCTAGGGCTCATAATCAGCCCCAGCATTTT.

This sequence joins TRBV9 and TRBJ1-1, with D possibly being TRBD1 (6 bases). The CDR3 totals 14 residues. Germline loops: CDR1 SGDLS, CDR2 YYNGEE. The V end lost 0 bases, the J end lost 5 bases, and 11 bases lay between the germline ends. This chain's CDR3 is CASSVGGGGTEAFF. The CDR3 DNA sequence: TGTGCCAGCAGCGTAGGAGGGGGGGGAACTGAAGCTTTCTTT. The full variable domain, rest sourced from reference TRBV9 and TRBJ1-1, is DSGVTQTPKHLITATGQRVTLRCSPRSGDLSVYWYQQSLDQGLQFLIQYYNGEERAKGNILERFSAQQFPDLHSELNLSSLELGDSALYFCASSVGGGGTEAFFGQGTRLTVV.

The chain links TRBV12-3 or TRBV12-4 to TRBJ1-3; D call uncertain. Trimming left V 6 bases short and J 0 bases short, with 6 bases between. CDR3 size: 13 residues. The CDR3 reads CASSGPSGNTIYF. The CDR3 nucleotides are TGTGCCAGCAGCGGTCCCTCTGGAAACACCATATATTTT.

In this sample, this clonotype turned up many times. V usage is TRBV28 and J usage is TRBJ1-3; 7 bases are a match to TRBD1. Unmatched junction bases numbered 9, after V lost 7 bases and J lost 3 bases. Germline-derived CDR1 and CDR2 are MDHEN and SYDVKM. The CDR3 loop spans 15 amino acids. CDR3 nucleotides: TGTGCCAGCAAAGGAGGGGGCGCCGGTGGAAACACCATATATTTT. The encoded protein is CASKGGGAGGNTIYF.

The chain couples TRBV20-1 to TRBJ1-2; D may be TRBD1 (6 bases). This CDR3 is 12 amino acids long. The V gene lost 4 bases and the J gene lost 6 bases, with 12 bases spanning the gap. The germline V gene has CDR1 DFQATT and CDR2 SNEGSKA (reference sequence). The DNA of the CDR3 is TGCAGTGCTACTCAGGGGTCTGATGGCTACACCTTC. Its translation: CSATQGSDGYTF.

This clonotype was observed many times. The DNA of the CDR3 is TGTGCCAACAGCGAAGGGTTCCCCTATGGCTACACCTTC. Residues: CANSEGFPYGYTF. The chain recombines TRBV12-3 or TRBV12-4 with TRBJ1-2; D uncertain. V lost 10 bases, J lost 4 bases, and 16 bases lay in between. The CDR3 totals 13 residues.

The chain combines TRBV6-2 or TRBV6-3 with TRBJ2-7, with 8 bases that match TRBD1. V shed 6 bases, J shed 6 bases, and the junction held 10 bases outside the gene matches. Per the germline V gene, CDR1 is MNHEY and CDR2 is SVGEGT. The CDR3 is 14 residues long. The CDR3 reads CASSRGQASFEQYF. In nucleotides, the CDR3 is TGTGCCAGCAGCAGGGGACAGGCCTCTTTCGAGCAGTACTTC.